Reported below is one T cell receptor beta chain. Its target is not known. The data are from a study of cytomegalovirus exposure and HLA in healthy donors. The study's findings and limits: Among the most significant clusters, several appeared linked to common viral pathogens in a later analysis.

The PCR had 60 Vbeta and 13 Jbeta primers. Under the authors' procedure: In a later analysis, approximately 80 million unique TCR beta chains included roughly 11 million shared by two or more donors. The data were produced by immunoSEQ multiplex PCR, yet TCRdb's version contains in-frame clones alone and is incomplete. V and J calls and clone size follow that table, whereas D and trimming were derived from the DNA. This repertoire shows 100,000 to 150,000 clones, around 72% found once; its top ten account for 3% to 4.5%. The receptor comes from a man aged 30 to 39 in good health and CMV-seronegative. Source material: PBMCs.

The chain's CDR3 is CASSLARTDYGYTF. The CDR3 DNA reads TGTGCCAGCAGCTTGGCAAGGACAGACTATGGCTACACCTTC. The chain recombines TRBV5-4 with TRBJ1-2; perhaps TRBD1 as D (6 bases). V lost 0 bases, J lost 3 bases, and 9 bases lay in between. This CDR3 has 14 amino acids. Per the germline V gene, CDR1 is SGHNT and CDR2 is YYREEE (reference sequence).